The source of this T cell receptor (beta chain) is a study of blood T cell repertoires in COVID-19. Study at large: PBMCs, B-cell-depleted T cells, or T cells were the source of the cDNA or gDNA that made up the material.

Original processing methods: Counts of nucleated cells, estimated from reference gene primer amplification, were obtained. Libraries were prepared by immunoSEQ multiplex PCR; TCRdb keeps only in-frame clonotypes and omits some of them. For V, J and clone size, that table is used; D and trimming come from the DNA. This table has 310,000 or so clones, roughly 90% appearing once. Germline values: CDR1 SGDLS, CDR2 YYNGEE. The J segment lost 4 bases and the V segment lost 3 bases, leaving 12 bases of the junction unmatched. The CDR3 contains 17 residues. This TCR came from a woman between 50 and 59 years old with active or convalescent COVID-19. Sequencing used peripheral blood. The chain combines TRBV9 with TRBJ2-3, with TRBD1 identical over 9 bases. This CDR3 is CASSETLNRGRPDTQYF. The CDR3 nucleotides are TGTGCCAGCAGCGAAACCTTAAACAGGGGGCGCCCAGATACGCAGTATTTT. Supplemented by reference TRBV9 and TRBJ2-3, the full variable domain reads DSGVTQTPKHLITATGQRVTLRCSPRSGDLSVYWYQQSLDQGLQFLIQYYNGEERAKGNILERFSAQQFPDLHSELNLSSLELGDSALYFCASSETLNRGRPDTQYFGPGTRLTVL.